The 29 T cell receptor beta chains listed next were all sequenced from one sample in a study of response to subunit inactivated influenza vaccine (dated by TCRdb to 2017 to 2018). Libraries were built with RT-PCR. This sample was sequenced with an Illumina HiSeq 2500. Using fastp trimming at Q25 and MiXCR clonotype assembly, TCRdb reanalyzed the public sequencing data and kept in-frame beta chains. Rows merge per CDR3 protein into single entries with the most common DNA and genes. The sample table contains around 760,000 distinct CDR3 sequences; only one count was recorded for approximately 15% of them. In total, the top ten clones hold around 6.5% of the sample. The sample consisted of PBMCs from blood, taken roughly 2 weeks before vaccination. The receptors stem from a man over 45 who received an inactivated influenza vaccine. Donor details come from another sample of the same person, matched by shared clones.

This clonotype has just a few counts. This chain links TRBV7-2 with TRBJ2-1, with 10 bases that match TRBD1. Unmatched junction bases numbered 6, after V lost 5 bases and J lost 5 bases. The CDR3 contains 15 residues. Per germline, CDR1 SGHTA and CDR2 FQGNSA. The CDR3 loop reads CASSPDRGPHNEQFF. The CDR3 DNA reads TGTGCCAGCAGCCCTGACAGGGGGCCACACAATGAGCAGTTCTTC.

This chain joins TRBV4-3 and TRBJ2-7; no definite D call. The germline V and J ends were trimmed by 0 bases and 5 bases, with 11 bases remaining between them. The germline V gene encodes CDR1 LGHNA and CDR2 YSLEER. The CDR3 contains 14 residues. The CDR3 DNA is TGCGCCAGCAGCCAAGAGGGTGGGCTCGACGAGCAGTACTTC. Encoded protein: CASSQEGGLDEQYF.

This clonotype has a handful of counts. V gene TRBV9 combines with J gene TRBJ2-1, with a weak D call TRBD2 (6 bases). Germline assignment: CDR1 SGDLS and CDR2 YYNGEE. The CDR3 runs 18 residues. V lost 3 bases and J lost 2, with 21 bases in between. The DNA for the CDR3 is TGTGCCAGCAGCGGCTCCCAACGGAGGGGCGTCGCCTACAATGAGCAGTTCTTC. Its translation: CASSGSQRRGVAYNEQFF.

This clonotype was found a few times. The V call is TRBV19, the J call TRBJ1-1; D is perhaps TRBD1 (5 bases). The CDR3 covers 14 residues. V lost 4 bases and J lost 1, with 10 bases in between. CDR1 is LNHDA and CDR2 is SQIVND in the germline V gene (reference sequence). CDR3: CASSTGRTNTEAFF. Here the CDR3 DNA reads TGTGCCAGTAGTACGGGACGGACGAACACTGAAGCTTTCTTT.

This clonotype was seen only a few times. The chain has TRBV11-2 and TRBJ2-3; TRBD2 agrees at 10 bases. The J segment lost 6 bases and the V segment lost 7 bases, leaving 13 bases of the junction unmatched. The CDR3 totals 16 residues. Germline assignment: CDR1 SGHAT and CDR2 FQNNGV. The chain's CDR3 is CASNLVGTSVADTQYF. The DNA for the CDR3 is TGTGCCAGCAACTTGGTCGGGACTAGCGTTGCGGATACGCAGTATTTT.

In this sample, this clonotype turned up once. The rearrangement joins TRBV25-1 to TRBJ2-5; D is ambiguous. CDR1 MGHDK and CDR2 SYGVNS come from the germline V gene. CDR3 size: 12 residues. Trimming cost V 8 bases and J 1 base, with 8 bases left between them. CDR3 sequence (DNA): TGTGCCAGCCCCCAATTCCAAGAGACCCAGTACTTC. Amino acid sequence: CASPQFQETQYF.

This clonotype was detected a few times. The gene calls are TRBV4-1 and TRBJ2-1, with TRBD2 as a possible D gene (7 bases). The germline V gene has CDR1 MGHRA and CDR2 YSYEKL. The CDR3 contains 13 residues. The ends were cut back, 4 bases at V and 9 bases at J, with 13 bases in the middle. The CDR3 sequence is CASSPRGGFEQFF. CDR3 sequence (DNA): TGCGCCAGCAGCCCGAGGGGGGGGTTTGAGCAGTTCTTC.

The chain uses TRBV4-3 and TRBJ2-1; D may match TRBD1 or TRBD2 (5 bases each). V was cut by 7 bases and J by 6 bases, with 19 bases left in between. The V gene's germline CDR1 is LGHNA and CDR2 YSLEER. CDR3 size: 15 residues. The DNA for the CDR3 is TGCGCCAGCAATTCTGCCCGGGACCCCCGCAATGAGCAGTTCTTC. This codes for CASNSARDPRNEQFF.

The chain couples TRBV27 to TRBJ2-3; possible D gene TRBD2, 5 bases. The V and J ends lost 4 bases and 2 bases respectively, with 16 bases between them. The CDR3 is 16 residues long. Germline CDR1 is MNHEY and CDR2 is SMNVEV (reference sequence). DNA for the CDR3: TGTGCCAGCAGTTGGACCACGACGGACTCCACAGATACGCAGTATTTT. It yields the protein CASSWTTTDSTDTQYF.

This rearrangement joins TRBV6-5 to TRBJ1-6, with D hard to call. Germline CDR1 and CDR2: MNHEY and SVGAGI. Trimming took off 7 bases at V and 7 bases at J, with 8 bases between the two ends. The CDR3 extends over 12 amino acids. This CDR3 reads CASKTANSPLHF. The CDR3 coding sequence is TGTGCCAGCAAAACAGCAAATTCACCCCTCCACTTT.

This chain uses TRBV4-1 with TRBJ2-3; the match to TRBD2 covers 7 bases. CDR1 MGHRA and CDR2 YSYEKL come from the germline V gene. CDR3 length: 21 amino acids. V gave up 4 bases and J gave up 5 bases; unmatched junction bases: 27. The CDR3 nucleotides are TGCGCCAGCAGCCGCAAGTTTACTGGGGGGGAGGGCCAAGCCTTGGTAGATACGCAGTATTTT. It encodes CASSRKFTGGEGQALVDTQYF.

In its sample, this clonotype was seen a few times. In nucleotides, the CDR3 is TGCGCCAGCAGCCAAGATGCGGGGGCAAACACCGGGGAGCTGTTTTTT. Protein: CASSQDAGANTGELFF. The chain has TRBV4-1 and TRBJ2-2, with D perhaps TRBD2 (7 bases). Germline V gene sequence: CDR1 MGHRA, CDR2 YSYEKL. This CDR3 is 16 amino acids long. V dropped 0 bases and J dropped 2 bases, with 10 bases sitting between them.

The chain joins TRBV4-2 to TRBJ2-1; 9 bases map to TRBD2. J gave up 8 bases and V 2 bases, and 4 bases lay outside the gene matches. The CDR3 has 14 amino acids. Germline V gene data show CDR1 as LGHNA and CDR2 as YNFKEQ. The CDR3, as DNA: TGTGCCAGCAGCCAAATGGGACTAGCCTATGAGCAGTTCTTC. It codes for CASSQMGLAYEQFF.

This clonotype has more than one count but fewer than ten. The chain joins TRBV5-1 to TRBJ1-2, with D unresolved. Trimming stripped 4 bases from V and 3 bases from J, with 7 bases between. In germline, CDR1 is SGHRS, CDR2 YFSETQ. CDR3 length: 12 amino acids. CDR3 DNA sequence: TGCGCCAGCAGCCCCGAGGACTATGGCTACACCTTC. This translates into CASSPEDYGYTF.

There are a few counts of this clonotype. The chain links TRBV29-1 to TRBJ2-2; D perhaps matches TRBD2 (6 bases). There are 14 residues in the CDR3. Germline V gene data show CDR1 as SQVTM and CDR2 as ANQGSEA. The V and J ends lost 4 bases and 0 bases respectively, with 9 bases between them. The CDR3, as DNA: TGCAGCGTTGCTGGCGGGACGAACACCGGGGAGCTGTTTTTT. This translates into CSVAGGTNTGELFF.

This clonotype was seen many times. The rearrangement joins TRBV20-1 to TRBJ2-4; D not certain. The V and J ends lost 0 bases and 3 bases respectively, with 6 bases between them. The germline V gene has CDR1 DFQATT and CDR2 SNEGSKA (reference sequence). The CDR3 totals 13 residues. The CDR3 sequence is CSAREVVKNIQYF. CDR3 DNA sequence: TGCAGTGCTAGAGAGGTAGTCAAAAACATTCAGTACTTC.

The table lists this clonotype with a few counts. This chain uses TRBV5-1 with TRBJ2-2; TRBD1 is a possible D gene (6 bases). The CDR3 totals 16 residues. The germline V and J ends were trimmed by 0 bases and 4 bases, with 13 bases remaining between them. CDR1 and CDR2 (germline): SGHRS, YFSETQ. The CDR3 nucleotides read TGCGCCAGCAGCTTGGTTCAGGGGTTTGGCACCGGGGAGCTGTTTTTT. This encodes CASSLVQGFGTGELFF.

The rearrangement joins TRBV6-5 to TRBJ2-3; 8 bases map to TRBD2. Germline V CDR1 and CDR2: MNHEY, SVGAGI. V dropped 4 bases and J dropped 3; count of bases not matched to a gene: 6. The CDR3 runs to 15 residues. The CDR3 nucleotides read TGTGCCAGCAGTTCCAGCGGGAGTTTAACAGATACGCAGTATTTT. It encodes CASSSSGSLTDTQYF.

As DNA, the CDR3 is TGTGCCAGCAGCCAAGTCGCCAGCTCCACCGGGGAGCTGTTTTTT. Its translation is CASSQVASSTGELFF. The chain employs TRBV3-1 and TRBJ2-2; D not certain. Germline V gene data show CDR1 as LGHDT and CDR2 as YNNKEL (reference sequence). The V end lost 1 base, the J end lost 4 bases, and 10 bases lay between the germline ends. This CDR3 has 15 amino acids.

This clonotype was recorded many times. This chain's CDR3 is CASSLRGQPEAFF. CDR3 in DNA: TGTGCCAGCAGTTTAAGAGGACAGCCTGAAGCTTTCTTT. The V gene is TRBV12-3 or TRBV12-4, the J gene TRBJ1-1; maybe TRBD1 (6 bases). V was cut by 2 bases and J by 6 bases, with 10 bases left in between. The CDR3 spans 13 residues.

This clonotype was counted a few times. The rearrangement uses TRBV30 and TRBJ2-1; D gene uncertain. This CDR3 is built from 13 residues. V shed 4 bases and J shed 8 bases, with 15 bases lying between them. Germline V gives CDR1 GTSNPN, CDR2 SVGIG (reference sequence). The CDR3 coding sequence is TGTGCCTGGAAGCGTCCCCGCGTCCATGAGCAGTTCTTC. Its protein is CAWKRPRVHEQFF.

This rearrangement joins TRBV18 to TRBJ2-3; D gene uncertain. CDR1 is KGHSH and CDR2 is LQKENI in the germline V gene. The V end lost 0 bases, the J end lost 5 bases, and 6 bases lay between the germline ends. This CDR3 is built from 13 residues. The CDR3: CASSPPVVDTQYF. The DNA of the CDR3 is TGTGCCAGCTCACCACCCGTTGTAGATACGCAGTATTTT.

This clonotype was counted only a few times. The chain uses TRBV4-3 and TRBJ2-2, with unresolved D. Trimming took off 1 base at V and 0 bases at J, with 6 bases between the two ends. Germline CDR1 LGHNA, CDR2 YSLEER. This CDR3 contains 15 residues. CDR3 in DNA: TGCGCCAGCAGCCAAGGTCGGTCGAACACCGGGGAGCTGTTTTTT. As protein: CASSQGRSNTGELFF.

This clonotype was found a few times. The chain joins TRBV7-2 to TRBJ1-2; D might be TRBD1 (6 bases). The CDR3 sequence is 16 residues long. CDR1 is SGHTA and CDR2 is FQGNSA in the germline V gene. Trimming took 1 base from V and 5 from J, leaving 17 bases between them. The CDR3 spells CASSLGGAHAIYGYTF. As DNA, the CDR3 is TGTGCCAGCAGCTTAGGGGGGGCCCACGCAATTTATGGCTACACCTTC.

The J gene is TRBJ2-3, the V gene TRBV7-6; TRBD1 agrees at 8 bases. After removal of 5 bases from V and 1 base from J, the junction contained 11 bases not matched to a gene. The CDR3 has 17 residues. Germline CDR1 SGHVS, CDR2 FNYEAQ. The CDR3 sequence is CASSKSFRGRGTDTQYF. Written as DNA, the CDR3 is TGTGCCAGCAGCAAAAGTTTCAGGGGGCGCGGCACAGATACGCAGTATTTT.

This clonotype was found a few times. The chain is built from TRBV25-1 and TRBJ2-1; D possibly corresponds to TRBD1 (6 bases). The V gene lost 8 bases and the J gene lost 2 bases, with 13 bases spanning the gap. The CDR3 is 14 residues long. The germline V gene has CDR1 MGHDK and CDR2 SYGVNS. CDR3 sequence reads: CASEDAGAYNEQFF. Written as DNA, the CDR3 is TGTGCCAGCGAGGATGCAGGGGCCTACAATGAGCAGTTCTTC.

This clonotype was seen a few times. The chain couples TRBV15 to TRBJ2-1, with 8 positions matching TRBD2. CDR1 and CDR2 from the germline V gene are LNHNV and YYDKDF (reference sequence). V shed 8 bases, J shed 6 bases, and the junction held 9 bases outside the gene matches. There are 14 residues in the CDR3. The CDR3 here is CATSGRGVFNEQFF. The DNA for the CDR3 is TGTGCCACCTCTGGGCGGGGGGTTTTCAATGAGCAGTTCTTC.

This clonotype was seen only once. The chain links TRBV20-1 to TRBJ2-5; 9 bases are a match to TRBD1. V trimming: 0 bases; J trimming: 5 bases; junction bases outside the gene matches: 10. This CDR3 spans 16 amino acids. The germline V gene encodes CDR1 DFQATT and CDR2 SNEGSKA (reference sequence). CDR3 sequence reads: CSARDPLGQGSETQYF. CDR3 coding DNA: TGCAGTGCTAGAGACCCACTGGGACAGGGTTCGGAGACCCAGTACTTC.

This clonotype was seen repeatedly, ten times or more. CDR3 residues: CASSPDWGPAGTQYF. CDR3 coding DNA: TGTGCCAGCAGCCCAGACTGGGGACCCGCGGGGACCCAGTACTTC. The chain joins TRBV11-2 to TRBJ2-5; TRBD1 or TRBD2 may be the D gene (5 bases each). V was pared by 5 bases and J by 7 bases, with 20 bases between. CDR3 size: 15 residues. Germline V CDR1 and CDR2: SGHAT, FQNNGV.